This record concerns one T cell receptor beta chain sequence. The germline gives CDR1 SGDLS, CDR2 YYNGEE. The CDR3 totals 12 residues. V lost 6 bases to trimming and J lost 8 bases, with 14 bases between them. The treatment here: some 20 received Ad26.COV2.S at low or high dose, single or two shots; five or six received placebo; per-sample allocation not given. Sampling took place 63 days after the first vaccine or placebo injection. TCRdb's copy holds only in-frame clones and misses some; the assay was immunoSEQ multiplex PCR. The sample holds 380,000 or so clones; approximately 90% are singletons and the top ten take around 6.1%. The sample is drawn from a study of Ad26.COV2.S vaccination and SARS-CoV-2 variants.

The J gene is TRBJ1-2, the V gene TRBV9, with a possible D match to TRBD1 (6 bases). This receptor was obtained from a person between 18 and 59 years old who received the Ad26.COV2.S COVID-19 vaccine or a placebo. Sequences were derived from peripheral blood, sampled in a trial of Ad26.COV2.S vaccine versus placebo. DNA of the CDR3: TGTGCCAGCACCATCGGCAGGGGAGGCTACACCTTC. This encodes CASTIGRGGYTF.